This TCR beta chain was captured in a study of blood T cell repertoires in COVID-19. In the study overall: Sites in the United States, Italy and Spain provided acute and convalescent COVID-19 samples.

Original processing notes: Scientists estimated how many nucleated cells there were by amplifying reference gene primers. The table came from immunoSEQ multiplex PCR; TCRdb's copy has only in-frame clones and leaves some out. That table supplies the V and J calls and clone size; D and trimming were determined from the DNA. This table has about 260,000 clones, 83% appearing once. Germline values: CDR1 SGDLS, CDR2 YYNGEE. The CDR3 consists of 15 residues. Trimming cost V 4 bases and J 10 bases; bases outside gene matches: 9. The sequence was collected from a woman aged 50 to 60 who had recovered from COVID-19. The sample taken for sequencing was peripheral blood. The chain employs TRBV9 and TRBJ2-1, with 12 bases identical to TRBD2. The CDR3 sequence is CASSTELAGGGEQFF. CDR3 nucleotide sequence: TGTGCCAGCAGCACCGAACTAGCGGGGGGAGGAGAGCAGTTCTTC.